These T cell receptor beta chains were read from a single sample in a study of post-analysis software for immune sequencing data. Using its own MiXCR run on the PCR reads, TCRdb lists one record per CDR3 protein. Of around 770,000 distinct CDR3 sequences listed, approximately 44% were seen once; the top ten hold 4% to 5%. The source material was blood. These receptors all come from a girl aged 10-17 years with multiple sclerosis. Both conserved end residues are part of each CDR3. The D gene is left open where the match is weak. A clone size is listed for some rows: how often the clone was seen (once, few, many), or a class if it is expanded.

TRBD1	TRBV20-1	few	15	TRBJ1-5	TGCAGTGCCCGGGATGGACAGGGGGTTGACCAGCCCCAGCATTTT	CSARDGQGVDQPQHF
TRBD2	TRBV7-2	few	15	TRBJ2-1	TGTGCCAGCACCCCCGGGACTAGCGGGAGAACTGAGCAGTTCTTC	CASTPGTSGRTEQFF
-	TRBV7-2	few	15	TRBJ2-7	TGTGCCAGCAGGATAGGCGCCTCCCCCCTCTACGAGCAGTACTTC	CASRIGASPLYEQYF
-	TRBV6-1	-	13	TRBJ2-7	TGTGCCAGCAGTGACGACCTCTCCTACGAGCAGTACTTC	CASSDDLSYEQYF
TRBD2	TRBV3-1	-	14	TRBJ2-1	TGTGCCGGCAGCCAAGCGGGAGGGTACAATGAGCAGTTCTTC	CAGSQAGGYNEQFF
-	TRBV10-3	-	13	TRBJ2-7	TGTGCCATCAGCGCCGGGAGCCCCCTCGAGCAGTACTTC	CAISAGSPLEQYF
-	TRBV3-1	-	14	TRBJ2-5	TGTGCCAGCAGCCAAGCCCAGGGGCTGAGGGAGCAGTACTTC	CASSQAQGLREQYF
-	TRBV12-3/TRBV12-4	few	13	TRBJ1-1	TGTGCCAGCAGTTTATACGGCCAAGGGTCAGCTTTCTTT	CASSLYGQGSAFF
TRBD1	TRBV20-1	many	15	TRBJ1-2	TGCAGTGCTAGAGACCAGACAGGGTATAACTATGGCTACACCTTC	CSARDQTGYNYGYTF
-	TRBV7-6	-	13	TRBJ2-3	TGTGCCGGCACCCTAAGAGGGGGAGACACGCAGTATTTT	CAGTLRGGDTQYF
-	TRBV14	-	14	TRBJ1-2	TGTGCCAGCAGCGGACCCGGCAGGGGCTATGGCTACACCTTC	CASSGPGRGYGYTF
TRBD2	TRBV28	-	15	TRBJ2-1	TGTGCCAGCCCCCCGACTAGCGGGAGTCTCAATGAGCAGTTCTTC	CASPPTSGSLNEQFF
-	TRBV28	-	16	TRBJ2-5	TGTGCCAGCAGTTCCTACGGGGGCGCGGCGCAAGAGACCCAGTACTTC	CASSSYGGAAQETQYF
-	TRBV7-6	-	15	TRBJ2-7	TGTGCCAGCAGCTTAATGCCCGGGCAGGGGTACGAGCAGTACTTC	CASSLMPGQGYEQYF
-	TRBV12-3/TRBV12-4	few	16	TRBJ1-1	TGTGCCAGCAGCCCAAACCCCGGGACAATAAACACTGAAGCTTTCTTT	CASSPNPGTINTEAFF
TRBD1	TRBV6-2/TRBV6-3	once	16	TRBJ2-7	TGTGCCAGCACCCCAAAAGGGACAGGGACCTCCTACGAGCAGTACTTC	CASTPKGTGTSYEQYF
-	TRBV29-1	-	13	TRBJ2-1	TGCAGCGTTGAAGATCCTGGCTGCAATGAGCAGTTCTTC	CSVEDPGCNEQFF
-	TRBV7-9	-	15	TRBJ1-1	TGTGCCAGCAGCCCCCCGGGGGGGGTCCCTTCTAGAGCTTTCTTT	CASSPPGGVPSRAFF
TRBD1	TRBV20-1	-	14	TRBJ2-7	TGCAGTGCGCCTCCGGGACAGGGGGCGACCGAGCAGTACTTC	CSAPPGQGATEQYF
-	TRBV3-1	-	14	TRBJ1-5	TGTGCCAGCAGCCCGACCAAATTCAATCAGCCCCAGCATTTT	CASSPTKFNQPQHF
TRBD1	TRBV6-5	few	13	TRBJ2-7	TGTGCCAGCAGTGCCGACAGGGGAGGCGAGCAGTACTTC	CASSADRGGEQYF
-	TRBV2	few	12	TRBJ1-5	TGTGCCAGCCGGGGGGAAGATCAGCCCCAGCATTTT	CASRGEDQPQHF
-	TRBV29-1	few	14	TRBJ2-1	TGCAGCGTTGATCGCGGAGGCACATACAATGAGCAGTTCTTC	CSVDRGGTYNEQFF
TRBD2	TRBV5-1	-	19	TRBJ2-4	TGCGCCAGCAGCTTGGTCGGTCGGGGGGAACGTATAATTGGGAACATTCAGTACTTC	CASSLVGRGERIIGNIQYF
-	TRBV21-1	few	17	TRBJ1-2	TGTGCCAGCAGTCCAACCCAGGGGGACAGCCCTTTTTATGGCTACACCTTC	CASSPTQGDSPFYGYTF
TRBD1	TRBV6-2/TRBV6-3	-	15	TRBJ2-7	TGTGCCAGCAGTGGAGCCGGGACAGGGGAAGGCGAGCAGTACTTC	CASSGAGTGEGEQYF
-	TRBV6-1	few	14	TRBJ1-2	TGTGCCAGCAGTGATTGGGGAAAGGGCTATGGCTACACCTTC	CASSDWGKGYGYTF
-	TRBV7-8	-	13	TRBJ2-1	TGTGCCAGCAGGCAGGTCAGGAATCATGAGCAGTTCTTC	CASRQVRNHEQFF
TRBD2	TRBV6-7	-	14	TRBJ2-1	TGTGCCAGCACGAGGCGTCAGGGTGGACTAGCGCAGTTCTTC	CASTRRQGGLAQFF
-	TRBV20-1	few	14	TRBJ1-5	TGCAGTGCTAGAGAGGAGCTCTCATCGCAGCCCCAGCATTTT	CSAREELSSQPQHF
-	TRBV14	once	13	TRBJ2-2	TGTGCCAGCAGCCAACAAGTTACCGGGGAGCTGTTTTTT	CASSQQVTGELFF
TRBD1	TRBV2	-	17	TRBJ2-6	TGTGCCAGCGGCTACAGGGGGAGCACATCTGGGGCCAACGTCCTGACTTTC	CASGYRGSTSGANVLTF
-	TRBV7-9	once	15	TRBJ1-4	TGTGCCAGCAGCTTAAACGGCCAGGGTAATGAAAAACTGTTTTTT	CASSLNGQGNEKLFF
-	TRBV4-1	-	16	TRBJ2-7	TGCGCCAGCAGCCAAGAACCAGGGGCCTTCTCCTACGAGCAGTACTTC	CASSQEPGAFSYEQYF
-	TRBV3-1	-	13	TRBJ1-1	TGTGCCAGCAGCCAAGGCGCGAGGACTGAAGCTTTCTTT	CASSQGARTEAFF
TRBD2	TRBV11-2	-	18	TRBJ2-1	TGTGCCAGCAGCCTAGCCCCTAGCGGGAGGGCCACCTACAATGAGCAGTTCTTC	CASSLAPSGRATYNEQFF
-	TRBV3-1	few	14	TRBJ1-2	TGTGCCAGCAGCCAACGTGACAGGATCTATGGCTACACCTTC	CASSQRDRIYGYTF
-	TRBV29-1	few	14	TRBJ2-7	TGCAGCGTTGGGGCCACAGCGGATTTTGGCGAGCAGTACTTC	CSVGATADFGEQYF
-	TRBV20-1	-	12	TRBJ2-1	TGCAGTGCTAGTATCCTCTCCAATGAGCAGTTCTTC	CSASILSNEQFF